This T cell receptor beta chain appears in the sequencing data of a study of CD8 T cells in Susac syndrome. It was with random hexamers that 0.5 to 1 ug RNA was reverse transcribed. The immunoSEQ assay covered 54 Vbeta and 13 Jbeta segments for CDR3. TCRdb processed the immunoSEQ multiplex PCR reads anew with MiXCR; each CDR3 protein has one entry. The sample consists of about 47,000 distinct CDR3 sequences, roughly 92% of them appearing once. A word on this clonotype: Its antigen is as yet unknown.

Study results and caveats: The authors acknowledged that the study's TCR sequencing and HLA analysis involved relatively few individuals.

This receptor was identified in a human donor in good health. The material sequenced was CD8+ T cells from PBMCs.

CDR3 sequence: CASRPSYRGAATEAFF. DNA for the CDR3: TGTGCCAGCAGGCCCTCCTATAGGGGCGCGGCCACTGAAGCTTTCTTT. The chain recombines TRBV11-2 with TRBJ1-1, with D tentatively TRBD1 (5 bases). The germline gives CDR1 SGHAT, CDR2 FQNNGV. Trimming shortened V by 6 bases and J by 4 bases, and 21 bases separated the two germline ends. The CDR3 sequence is 16 residues long.